These T cell receptor beta chains were read from a single sample in a study of beta chain features in type 1 diabetes. TCRdb's table, derived via immunoSEQ multiplex PCR, lists solely in-frame clones and lacks some. The sample records 900,000 or so clones, roughly 16% being singletons. Sequenced input: naive CD4+ T cells from blood. The receptors were gathered from a woman younger than 35 in good health. CDR3s include the opening cysteine and the closing phenylalanine or tryptophan. The D gene is left open where the match is weak. Rows give clone size only sometimes, using once, few, many, or a class for an expanded clone.

j_gene	d_gene	abundance	v_gene	CDR3nt	CDR3aa
TRBJ2-3	NA	few	TRBV7-9	TGTGCCAGCAGCAACTTTGGCACAGATACGCAGTATTTT	CASSNFGTDTQYF
TRBJ2-3	NA	once	TRBV7-3	TGTGCCAGCAGCTTATCGGGACAATGGGATACGCAGTATTTT	CASSLSGQWDTQYF
TRBJ2-1	TRBD2	NA	TRBV30	TGTGCCTGGAGTTTTACGGGACTAGCATACAATGAGCAGTTCTTC	CAWSFTGLAYNEQFF
TRBJ1-5	TRBD1	NA	TRBV6-5	TGTGCCAGCAGTCGAACAGGGGTAGTTTCTGCCCAGCATTTT	CASSRTGVVSAQHF
TRBJ2-1	TRBD2	few	TRBV18	TGTGCCAGCTCGCCTGGACTAGCGGGTGAGTGGAGCTCCTACAATGAGCAGTTCTTC	CASSPGLAGEWSSYNEQFF
TRBJ2-1	NA	NA	TRBV5-1	TGCGCCAGCAGCTCCCCTAATAGGGAGCAGTTCTTC	CASSSPNREQFF
TRBJ1-1	NA	NA	TRBV5-1	TGCGCCAGCAGCTTCGGACAGTTCGGAGAAGCTTTCTTT	CASSFGQFGEAFF
TRBJ2-6	NA	NA	TRBV29-1	TGCAGCGTTGTAGGGACGCCCGGGGCTGGGGCCAACGTCCTGACTTTC	CSVVGTPGAGANVLTF
TRBJ2-3	NA	few	TRBV15	TGTGCCACCAGCAACGGAACATGGAACCCTGAAGATACGCAGTATTTT	CATSNGTWNPEDTQYF
TRBJ1-1	TRBD1	NA	TRBV4-2	TGTGCCAGCAGCCATGCCGGGACAGCAAGCACTGAAGCTTTCTTT	CASSHAGTASTEAFF
TRBJ2-7	TRBD2	few	TRBV6-5	TGTGCCAGCAGTGGGACTAGCGGTTCCTACGAGCAGTACTTC	CASSGTSGSYEQYF
TRBJ1-1	NA	NA	TRBV6-5	TGTGCCAGCAGCCGAGGGGGGAACACTGAAGCTTTCTTT	CASSRGGNTEAFF
TRBJ2-3	NA	NA	TRBV7-2	TGTGCCAGCAGGCCCATATTGCTAAGGGGAGCCGATACGCAGTATTTT	CASRPILLRGADTQYF
TRBJ2-5	NA	NA	TRBV6-6	TGTGCCAGCAGGTATAGCGGCCAAGAGACCCAGTACTTC	CASRYSGQETQYF
TRBJ1-2	NA	NA	TRBV14	TGTGCCAGCAGCGGGCAGGGGCCTGGCTACACCTTC	CASSGQGPGYTF
TRBJ2-7	TRBD1	few	TRBV7-9	TGTGCCAGCAGCTTAACGGACAGGGTCCAGTACTTC	CASSLTDRVQYF
TRBJ2-3	TRBD2	few	TRBV14	TGTGCCAGCAGCCAAGCGGGGACTAGCGGGAGAGGGGCTTATACGCAGTATTTT	CASSQAGTSGRGAYTQYF
TRBJ1-1	TRBD1	NA	TRBV5-1	TGCGCCAGCAGCTTAACAGGGGGTACTGAAGCTTTCTTT	CASSLTGGTEAFF
TRBJ2-1	TRBD2	NA	TRBV29-1	TGCAGCGTTGGTTACCGGCTAGCGGGACTGAATGAGCAGTTCTTC	CSVGYRLAGLNEQFF
TRBJ2-5	TRBD1	NA	TRBV18	TGTGCCAGCTCCGGGACAGGGGCTTGGGAGACCCAGTACTTC	CASSGTGAWETQYF
TRBJ2-5	NA	few	TRBV14	TGTGCCAGCAGCCCAGGCGAGACCCAGTACTTC	CASSPGETQYF
TRBJ2-3	TRBD2	NA	TRBV7-9	TGTGCCAGCACCGTCGGTGCGGGAGGGAGAGATACGCAGTATTTT	CASTVGAGGRDTQYF
TRBJ1-5	NA	NA	TRBV25-1	TGTGCCAGCAGTGAGGGGGGTGGTCAGCCCCAGCATTTT	CASSEGGGQPQHF
TRBJ2-7	NA	NA	TRBV18	TGTGCCAGCTCGGCCCAGGATTTGTCCAACCCCACGTACTTC	CASSAQDLSNPTYF
TRBJ2-3	TRBD2	few	TRBV7-2	TGTGCCAGCAGCTTCGCGGGGGCAGATACGCAGTATTTT	CASSFAGADTQYF
TRBJ1-2	NA	NA	TRBV6-5	TGTGCCAGCAGTTCTGGAGGGGTTGGCTATGGCTACACCTTC	CASSSGGVGYGYTF
TRBJ2-7	NA	NA	TRBV28	TGTGCCAGCAGTTTGGCCGGGGCAATTGGGGAATACGAGCAGTACTTC	CASSLAGAIGEYEQYF